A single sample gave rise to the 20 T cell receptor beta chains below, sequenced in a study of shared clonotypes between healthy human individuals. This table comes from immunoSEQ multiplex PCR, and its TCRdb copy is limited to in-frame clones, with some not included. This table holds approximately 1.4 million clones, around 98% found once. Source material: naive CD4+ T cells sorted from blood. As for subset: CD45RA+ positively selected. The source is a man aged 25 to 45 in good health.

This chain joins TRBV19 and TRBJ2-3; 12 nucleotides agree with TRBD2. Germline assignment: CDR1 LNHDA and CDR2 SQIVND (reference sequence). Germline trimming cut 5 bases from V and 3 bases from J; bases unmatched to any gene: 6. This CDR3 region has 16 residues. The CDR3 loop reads CASSLGLAGPTDTQYF. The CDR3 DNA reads TGTGCCAGTAGTCTTGGACTAGCGGGACCAACAGATACGCAGTATTTT. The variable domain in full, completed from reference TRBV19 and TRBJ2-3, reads DGGITQSPKYLFRKEGQNVTLSCEQNLNHDAMYWYRQDPGQGLRLIYYSQIVNDFQKGDIAEGYSVSREKKESFPLTVTSAQKNPTAFYLCASSLGLAGPTDTQYFGPGTRLTVL.

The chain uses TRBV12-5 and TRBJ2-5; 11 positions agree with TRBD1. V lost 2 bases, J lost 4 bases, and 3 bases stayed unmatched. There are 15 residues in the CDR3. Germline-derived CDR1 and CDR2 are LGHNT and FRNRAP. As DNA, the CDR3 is TGTGCTAGTGGTTTGTCTGGGACAGGGGGAGAGACCCAGTACTTC. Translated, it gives CASGLSGTGGETQYF.

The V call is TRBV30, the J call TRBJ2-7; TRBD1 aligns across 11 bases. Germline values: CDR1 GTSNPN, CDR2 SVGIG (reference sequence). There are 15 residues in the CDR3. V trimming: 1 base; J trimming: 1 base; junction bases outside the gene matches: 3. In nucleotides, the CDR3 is TGTGCCTGGAGTGGGGGGACAGGGGGTTCCTACGAGCAGTACTTC. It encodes CAWSGGTGGSYEQYF.

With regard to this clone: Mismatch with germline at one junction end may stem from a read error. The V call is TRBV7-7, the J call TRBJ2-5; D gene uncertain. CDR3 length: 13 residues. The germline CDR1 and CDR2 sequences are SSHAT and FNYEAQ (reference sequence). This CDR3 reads CASSIGFQETQYF. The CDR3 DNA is TGTGCTAGCAGCATCGGGTTCCAAGAGACCCAGTACTTC.

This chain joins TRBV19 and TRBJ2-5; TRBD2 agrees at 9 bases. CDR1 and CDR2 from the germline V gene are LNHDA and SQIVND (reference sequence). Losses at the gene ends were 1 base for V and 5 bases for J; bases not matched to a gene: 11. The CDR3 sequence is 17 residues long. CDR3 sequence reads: CASSIVAGVVSLETQYF. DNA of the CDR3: TGTGCCAGTAGTATAGTAGCGGGAGTTGTTTCGTTGGAGACCCAGTACTTC.

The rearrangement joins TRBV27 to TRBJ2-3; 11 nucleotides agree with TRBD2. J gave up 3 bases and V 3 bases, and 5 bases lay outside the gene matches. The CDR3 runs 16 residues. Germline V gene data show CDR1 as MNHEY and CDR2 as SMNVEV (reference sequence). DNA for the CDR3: TGTGCCAGCAGTTTCGTAGCGGGAGGGCCTACAGATACGCAGTATTTT. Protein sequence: CASSFVAGGPTDTQYF.

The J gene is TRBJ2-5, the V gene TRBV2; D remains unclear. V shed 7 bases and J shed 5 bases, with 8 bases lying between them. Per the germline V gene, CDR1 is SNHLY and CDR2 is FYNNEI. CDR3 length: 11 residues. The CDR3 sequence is CASKVQETQYF. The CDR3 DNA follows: TGTGCCAGCAAGGTTCAGGAGACCCAGTACTTC.

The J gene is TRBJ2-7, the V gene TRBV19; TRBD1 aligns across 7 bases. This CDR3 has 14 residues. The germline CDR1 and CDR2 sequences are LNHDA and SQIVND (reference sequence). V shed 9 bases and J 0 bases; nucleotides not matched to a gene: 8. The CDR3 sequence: CASGRQGSSYEQYF. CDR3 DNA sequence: TGTGCCAGCGGCCGACAGGGTAGCTCCTACGAGCAGTACTTC. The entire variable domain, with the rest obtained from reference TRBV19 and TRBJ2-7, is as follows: DGGITQSPKYLFRKEGQNVTLSCEQNLNHDAMYWYRQDPGQGLRLIYYSQIVNDFQKGDIAEGYSVSREKKESFPLTVTSAQKNPTAFYLCASGRQGSSYEQYFGPGTRLTVT.

CDR3 in amino acids: CASSLPSFDRAGYEQYF. In DNA, the CDR3 is TGTGCCAGCAGTTTACCTTCCTTCGACAGGGCAGGCTACGAGCAGTACTTC. The V gene is TRBV28, the J gene TRBJ2-7, with 7 bases fitting TRBD1. CDR1 MDHEN and CDR2 SYDVKM come from the germline V gene. This CDR3 has 17 residues. Trimming removed 2 bases from V and 3 bases from J; junction bases left unmatched: 13.

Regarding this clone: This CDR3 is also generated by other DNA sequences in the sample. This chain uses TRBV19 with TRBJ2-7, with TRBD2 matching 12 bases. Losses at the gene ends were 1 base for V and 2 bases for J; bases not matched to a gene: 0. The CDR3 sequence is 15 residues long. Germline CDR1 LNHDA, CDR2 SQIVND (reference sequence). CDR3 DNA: TGTGCCAGTAGTATAGGGACTAGCGGGACCTACGAGCAGTACTTC. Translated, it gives CASSIGTSGTYEQYF.

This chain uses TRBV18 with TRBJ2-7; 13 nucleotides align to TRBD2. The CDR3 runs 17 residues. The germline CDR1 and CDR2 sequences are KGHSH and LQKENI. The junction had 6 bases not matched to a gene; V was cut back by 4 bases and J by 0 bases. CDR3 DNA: TGTGCCAGCTCACTACCGGGACTAGCGGGGAACTCCTACGAGCAGTACTTC. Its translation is CASSLPGLAGNSYEQYF.

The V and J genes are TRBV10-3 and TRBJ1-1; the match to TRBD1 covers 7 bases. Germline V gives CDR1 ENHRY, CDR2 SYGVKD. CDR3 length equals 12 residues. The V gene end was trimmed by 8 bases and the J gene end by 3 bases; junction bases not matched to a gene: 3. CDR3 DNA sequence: TGTGCCATCCGAACAGGGGACACTGAAGCTTTCTTT. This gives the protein CAIRTGDTEAFF.

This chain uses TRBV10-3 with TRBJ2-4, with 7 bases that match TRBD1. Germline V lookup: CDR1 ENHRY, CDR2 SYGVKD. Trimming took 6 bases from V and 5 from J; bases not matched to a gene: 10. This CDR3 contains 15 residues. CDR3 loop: CAISPGGTDQNIQYF. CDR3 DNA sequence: TGTGCCATCAGCCCCGGTGGGACAGACCAAAACATTCAGTACTTC.

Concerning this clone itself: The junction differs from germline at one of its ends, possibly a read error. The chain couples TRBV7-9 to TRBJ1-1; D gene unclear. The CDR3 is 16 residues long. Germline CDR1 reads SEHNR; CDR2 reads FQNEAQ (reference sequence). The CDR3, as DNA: TGTGCCAGCAGCTCCATAGCCGTGGGGTTGAACCCTGAAGCTTTCTTT. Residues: CASSSIAVGLNPEAFF.

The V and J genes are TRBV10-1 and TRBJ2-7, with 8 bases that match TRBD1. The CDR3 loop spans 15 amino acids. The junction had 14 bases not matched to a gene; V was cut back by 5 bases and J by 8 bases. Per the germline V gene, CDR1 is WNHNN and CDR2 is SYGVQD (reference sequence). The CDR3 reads CASSPGTGHLTKQYF. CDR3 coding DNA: TGCGCCAGCAGTCCGGGGACAGGCCATCTAACCAAGCAGTACTTC.

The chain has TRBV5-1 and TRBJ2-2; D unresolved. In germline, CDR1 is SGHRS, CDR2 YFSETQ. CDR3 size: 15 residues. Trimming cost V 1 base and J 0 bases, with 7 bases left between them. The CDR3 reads CASSLIATNTGELFF. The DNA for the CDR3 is TGCGCCAGCAGCTTGATTGCCACGAACACCGGGGAGCTGTTTTTT.

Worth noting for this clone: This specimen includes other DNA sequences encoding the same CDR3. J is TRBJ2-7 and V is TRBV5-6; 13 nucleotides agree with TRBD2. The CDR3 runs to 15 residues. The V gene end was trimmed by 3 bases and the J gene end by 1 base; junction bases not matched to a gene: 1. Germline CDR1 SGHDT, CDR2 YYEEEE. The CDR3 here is CASSSGLAGSYEQYF. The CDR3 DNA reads TGTGCCAGCAGCTCGGGACTAGCGGGATCCTACGAGCAGTACTTC.

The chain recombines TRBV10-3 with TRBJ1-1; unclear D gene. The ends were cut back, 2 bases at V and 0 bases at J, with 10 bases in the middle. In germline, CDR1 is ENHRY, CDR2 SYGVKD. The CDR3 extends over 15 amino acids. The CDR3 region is CAISEAPALNTEAFF. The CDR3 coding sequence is TGTGCCATCAGTGAGGCACCAGCCTTGAACACTGAAGCTTTCTTT.

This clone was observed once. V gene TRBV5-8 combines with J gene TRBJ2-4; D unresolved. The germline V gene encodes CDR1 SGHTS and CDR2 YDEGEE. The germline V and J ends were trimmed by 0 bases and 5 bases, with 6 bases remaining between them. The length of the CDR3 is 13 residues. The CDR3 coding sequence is TGTGCCAGCAGCTTGGGTCCGCAAAACATTCAGTACTTC. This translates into CASSLGPQNIQYF.

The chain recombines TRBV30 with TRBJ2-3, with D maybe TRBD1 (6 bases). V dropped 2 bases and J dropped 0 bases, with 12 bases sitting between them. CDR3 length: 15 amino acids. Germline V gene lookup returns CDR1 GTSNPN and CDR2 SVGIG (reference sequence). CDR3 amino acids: CAWSSGALSTDTQYF. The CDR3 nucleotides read TGTGCCTGGAGTTCAGGGGCCCTTAGCACAGATACGCAGTATTTT.